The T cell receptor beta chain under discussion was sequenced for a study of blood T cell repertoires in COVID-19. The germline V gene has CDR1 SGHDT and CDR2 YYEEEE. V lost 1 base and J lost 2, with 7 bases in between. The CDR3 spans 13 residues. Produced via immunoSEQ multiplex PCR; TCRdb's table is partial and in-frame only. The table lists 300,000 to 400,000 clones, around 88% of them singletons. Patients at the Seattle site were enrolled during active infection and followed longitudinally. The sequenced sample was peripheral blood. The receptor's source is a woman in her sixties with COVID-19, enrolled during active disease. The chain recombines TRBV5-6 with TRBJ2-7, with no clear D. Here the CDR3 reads CASSLSQTYEQYF. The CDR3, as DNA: TGTGCCAGCAGCTTGAGTCAGACCTACGAGCAGTACTTC.